This T cell receptor (beta chain) was found in a study of cytotoxic CD8 clonotypes in ibrutinib-treated CLL. Study information: Responses: about 25 partial, 2 complete; after median about 70 months, 14 stayed remitted, 12 progressed. Specimens for response were gathered following a median approximately 11 months of therapy, spanning 6 to 36.

Overall study results and limits: Age-matched healthy donor levels were exceeded by baseline clonality, which tracked circulating CD8+ T-cell counts.

Sequencing used immunoSEQ multiplex PCR; TCRdb keeps in-frame clones, though not all of them. This table holds 150,000 or so clones, about 78% found once. As concerns this clone: No antigen is known for it.

The V gene lost 1 base and the J gene lost 2 bases, with 15 bases spanning the gap. Germline CDR1 is SGHAT and CDR2 is FQNNGV. This CDR3 comprises 16 residues. This TCR derives from a human donor with chronic lymphocytic leukemia. The chain carries TRBV11-2 and TRBJ2-7; the D gene could be TRBD1 or TRBD2 (6 bases each). Here the sequenced sample was PBMCs, taken after 24 months of ibrutinib treatment. As DNA, the CDR3 is TGTGCCAGCAGCTTAGCACCGGGGGCCGCAACCTACGAGCAGTACTTC. It codes for CASSLAPGAATYEQYF.